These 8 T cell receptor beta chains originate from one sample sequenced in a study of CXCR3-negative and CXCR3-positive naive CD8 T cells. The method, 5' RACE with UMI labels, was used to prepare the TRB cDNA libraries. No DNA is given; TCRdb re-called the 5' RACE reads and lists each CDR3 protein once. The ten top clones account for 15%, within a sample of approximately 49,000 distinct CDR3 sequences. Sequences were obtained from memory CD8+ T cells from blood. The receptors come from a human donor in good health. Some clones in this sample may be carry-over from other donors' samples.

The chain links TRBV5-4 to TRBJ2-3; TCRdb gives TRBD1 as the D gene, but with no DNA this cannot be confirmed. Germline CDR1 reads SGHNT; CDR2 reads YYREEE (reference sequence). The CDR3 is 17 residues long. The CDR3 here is CASSLEYDGKDTDTQYF.

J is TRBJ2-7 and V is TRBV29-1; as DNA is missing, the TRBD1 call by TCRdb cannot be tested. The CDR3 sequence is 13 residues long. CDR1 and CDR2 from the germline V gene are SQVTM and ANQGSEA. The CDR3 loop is CSAIPPPGNEQYF.

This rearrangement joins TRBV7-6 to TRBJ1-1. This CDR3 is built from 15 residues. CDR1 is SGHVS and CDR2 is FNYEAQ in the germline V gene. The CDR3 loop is CASSLEARANTEAFF.

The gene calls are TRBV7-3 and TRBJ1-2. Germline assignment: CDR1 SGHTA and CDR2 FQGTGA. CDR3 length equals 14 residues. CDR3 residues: CASSFSDGNYGYTF.

The CDR3 reads CSVDIPSHSTATDTQYF. This chain joins TRBV29-1 and TRBJ2-3; absent DNA, TCRdb's TRBD1 call cannot be checked. Germline CDR1 is SQVTM and CDR2 is ANQGSEA. This CDR3 has 17 amino acids.

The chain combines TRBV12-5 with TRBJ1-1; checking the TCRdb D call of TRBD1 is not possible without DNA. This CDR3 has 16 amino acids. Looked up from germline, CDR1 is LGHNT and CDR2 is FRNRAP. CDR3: CASGLIAGTMNTEAFF.

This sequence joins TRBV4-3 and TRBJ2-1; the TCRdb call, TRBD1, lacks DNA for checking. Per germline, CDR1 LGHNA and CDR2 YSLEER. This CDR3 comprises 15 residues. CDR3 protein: CASSPGGTGGNEQFF.

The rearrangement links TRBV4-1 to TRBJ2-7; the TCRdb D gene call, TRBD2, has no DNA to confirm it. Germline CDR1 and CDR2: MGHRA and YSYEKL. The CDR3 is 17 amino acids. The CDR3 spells CASSQEDGLAGPYEQYF.